The present T cell receptor beta chain was sequenced within a study of shared clonotypes between healthy human individuals. Findings of the study overall: Shared across several donors were 4% to 5% of the naive CD4 clonotypes. A reduction in generation probabilities was seen for non-shared clonotypes relative to those shared by all four donors.

Every one of the donors was a Caucasian adult that lived in Nashville, Tennessee. Method: immunoSEQ multiplex PCR; TCRdb's copy keeps in-frame clones and lacks some. In the table there are 950,000 to 1,100,000 clones, 75% to 80% of which are singletons. The germline gives CDR1 MDHEN, CDR2 SYDVKM. CDR3 length equals 12 residues. V lost 5 bases and J 2 bases, leaving 6 bases between the germline ends. In the case of this clone: Antigen unknown. The same CDR3 is also encoded by other DNA sequences in this sample.

The specimen was memory CD4+ T cells from PBMCs. This sample's subset: CD45RA-negative fraction. The TCR originated in a man in his late teens or twenties in good health. Some clones in this sample may be carry-over from other donors' samples. The chain links TRBV28 to TRBJ1-2; no reliable D call. The CDR3 bases are TGTGCCAGCAGTCCGGCGAACTATGGCTACACCTTC. Protein sequence: CASSPANYGYTF.